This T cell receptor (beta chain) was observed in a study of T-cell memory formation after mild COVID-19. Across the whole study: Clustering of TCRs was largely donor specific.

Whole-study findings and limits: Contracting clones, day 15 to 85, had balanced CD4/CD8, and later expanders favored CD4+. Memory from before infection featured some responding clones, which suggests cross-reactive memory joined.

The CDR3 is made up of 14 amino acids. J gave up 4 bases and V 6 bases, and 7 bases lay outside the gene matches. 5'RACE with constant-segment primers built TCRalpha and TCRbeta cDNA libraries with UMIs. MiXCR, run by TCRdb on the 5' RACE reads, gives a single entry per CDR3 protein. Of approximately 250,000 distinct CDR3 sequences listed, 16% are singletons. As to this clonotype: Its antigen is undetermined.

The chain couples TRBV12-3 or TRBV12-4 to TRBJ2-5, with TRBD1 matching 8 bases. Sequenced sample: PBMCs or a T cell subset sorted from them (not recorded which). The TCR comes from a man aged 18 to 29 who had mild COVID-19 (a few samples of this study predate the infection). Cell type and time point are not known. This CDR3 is CASSRTGIGETQYF. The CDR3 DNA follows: TGTGCCAGCAGCCGGACAGGGATCGGAGAGACCCAGTACTTC.